The source of this T cell receptor beta chain is a study of regulatory T cells in long-lasting Graves disease. Overall study: The term persistent Graves' disease signified upward of 5 years on antithyroid drugs with positive TSH receptor antibodies. General study findings and limits: Persistent disease showed a preference for TRBV28, TRBJ1-2 and TRBJ2-5. Those with persistent disease had in common more public clonotypes (about 2,500) than new patients (approximately 1,000).

CDR3 regions were amplified by Arm-PCR using iRepertoire HTBI primers to build TCR beta libraries. One entry per CDR3 protein results from TCRdb running MiXCR on the multiplex PCR reads. This table has around 450,000 distinct CDR3 sequences, around a fifth appearing once. This clonotype turned up a few times. Antigen unknown. The time point denotes: persistent/refractory GD, antithyroid drugs over 5 years with positive TRAb. The TCR library was prepared using RNA isolated from PBMCs. Approximately 8.2-milliliter peripheral blood samples went into EDTA tubes. The CDR3 runs 14 residues. Trimming took 0 bases from V and 1 from J, leaving 8 bases between them. Germline values: CDR1 SGHNT, CDR2 YYREEE (reference sequence).

The material sequenced was peripheral blood mononuclear cells (PBMCs), taken when the disease was refractory, from a patient treated with antithyroid drugs. J is TRBJ2-7 and V is TRBV5-4, with D maybe TRBD2 (5 bases). This TCR was recovered from a female donor with Graves disease. CDR3 nucleotide sequence: TGTGCCAGCAGCTTGGGTTCGGGGTCCTACGAGCAGTACTTC. Protein sequence: CASSLGSGSYEQYF.